The 24 T cell receptor beta chains below all came from one sample that was sequenced in a study of shared clonotypes between healthy human individuals. Using immunoSEQ multiplex PCR, the repertoire was profiled, and TCRdb retains in-frame clones only, with some absent. The repertoire consists of about 530,000 clones, with roughly 85% occurring once and the leading ten covering approximately 12%. Sequenced input: PBMCs. These receptors were collected from a woman aged 40 to 49 in good health. Some clones in this sample may be carry-over from other donors' samples.

Details on this clone: Its ends do not fully match the called genes, so a read error is possible. The chain employs TRBV5-8 and TRBJ1-1; maybe TRBD1 (5 bases). This CDR3 is 12 amino acids long. The germline V gene has CDR1 SGHTS and CDR2 YDEGEE. Here the CDR3 reads CASSFRGTQAIF. The CDR3, as DNA: TGTGCCAGCAGCTTCCGCGGGACCCAGGCTATCTTT.

Regarding this clone: Other DNA sequences within the sample encode an identical CDR3. The CDR3 DNA is TGTGCTAGTGGTTTGGGGCTACTGGGGCCTTCGGAGACCCAGTACTTC. Translated: CASGLGLLGPSETQYF. This rearrangement joins TRBV12-5 to TRBJ2-5; tentatively, D is TRBD1 (5 bases). In germline, CDR1 is LGHNT, CDR2 FRNRAP. The CDR3 sequence is 16 residues long. Trimming stripped 1 base from V and 5 bases from J, with 17 bases between. The full variable domain, rest sourced from reference TRBV12-5 and TRBJ2-5, is DARVTQTPRHKVTEMGQEVTMRCQPILGHNTVFWYRQTMMQGLELLAYFRNRAPLDDSGMPKDRFSAEMPDATLATLKIQPSEPRDSAVYFCASGLGLLGPSETQYFGPGTRLLVL.

This clone was seen a handful of times. The rearrangement uses TRBV28 and TRBJ2-1, with 9 bases identical to TRBD2. In germline, CDR1 is MDHEN, CDR2 SYDVKM. The CDR3 has 14 residues. V lost 6 bases, J lost 10 bases, and 10 bases stayed unmatched. CDR3 loop: CASRRLADDIEQFF. As DNA, the CDR3 is TGTGCCAGCAGGAGACTAGCGGACGACATAGAGCAGTTCTTC.

The chain is built from TRBV18 and TRBJ2-1, with a weak D call TRBD1 (6 bases). The CDR3 spans 15 residues. V gave up 0 bases and J gave up 2 bases, with 8 bases separating them. Germline assignment: CDR1 KGHSH and CDR2 LQKENI. The CDR3 spells CASSPPAGAYNEQFF. The CDR3 DNA follows: TGTGCCAGCTCACCACCGGCAGGGGCCTACAATGAGCAGTTCTTC.

V gene TRBV4-1 combines with J gene TRBJ2-1, with 7 bases fitting TRBD1. This CDR3 is built from 18 residues. Per germline, CDR1 MGHRA and CDR2 YSYEKL. V trimming: 2 bases; J trimming: 7 bases; junction bases outside the gene matches: 17. This CDR3 reads CASSQIMNLGQARNEQFF. The CDR3 nucleotides read TGCGCCAGCAGCCAAATCATGAACCTCGGACAGGCCAGGAATGAGCAGTTCTTC.

The chain links TRBV7-3 to TRBJ2-2; TRBD2 matches at 11 bases. Germline V gives CDR1 SGHTA, CDR2 FQGTGA. Unmatched junction bases numbered 2, after V lost 5 bases and J lost 3 bases. The CDR3 has 15 residues. CDR3 protein: CASSRGLADTGELFF. CDR3 bases: TGTGCCAGCAGCCGGGGACTAGCGGACACCGGGGAGCTGTTTTTT.

The genes are TRBV2 and TRBJ1-2; D is unresolved. Deletions cut 8 bases from V and 0 bases from J, with 16 bases between. CDR1 is SNHLY and CDR2 is FYNNEI in the germline V gene. This CDR3 comprises 15 residues. The CDR3, as DNA: TGTGCCAGCCTGGCAGAGGAAATCACTAACTATGGCTACACCTTC. It yields the protein CASLAEEITNYGYTF.

CDR3 nucleotide sequence: TGTGCCAGCAGCCAAAACCCGCTAGCGGGAGGGCTGAACGGGGAGCTGTTTTTT. As protein: CASSQNPLAGGLNGELFF. This chain uses TRBV14 with TRBJ2-2; TRBD2 matches 12 bases. The CDR3 has 18 amino acids. The V segment lost 2 bases and the J segment 7 bases; nucleotides outside the gene matches: 11. The germline CDR1 and CDR2 sequences are SGHDN and FVKESK.

The J gene is TRBJ2-1, the V gene TRBV28; D possibly matches TRBD1 or TRBD2 (6 bases each). CDR3 size: 15 residues. Trimming removed 9 bases from V and 3 bases from J, with 18 bases in between. Looked up from germline, CDR1 is MDHEN and CDR2 is SYDVKM. The CDR3 bases are TGTGCCAGTAGGGGGGAGAGGGACTTCTACAATGAGCAGTTCTTC. It is translated as CASRGERDFYNEQFF.

The V call is TRBV6-6, the J call TRBJ1-2, with TRBD1 as a possible D gene (5 bases). Germline CDR1 MNHNY, CDR2 SVGAGI (reference sequence). The CDR3 loop spans 13 amino acids. V was pared by 2 bases and J by 4 bases, with 8 bases between. Written as DNA, the CDR3 is TGTGCCAGCAGTTACGCGGGGGGCTATGGCTACACCTTC. Translation gives CASSYAGGYGYTF.

This clone was recorded once. This sequence joins TRBV29-1 and TRBJ2-1, with D possibly being TRBD1 (6 bases). Germline V gene lookup returns CDR1 SQVTM and CDR2 ANQGSEA. The CDR3 runs 14 residues. V was pared by 3 bases and J by 3 bases, with 12 bases between. In DNA, the CDR3 is TGCAGCGTTGACGTCGCACAGGGCTACAATGAGCAGTTCTTC. Its translation: CSVDVAQGYNEQFF.

The chain links TRBV27 to TRBJ1-1, with D possibly being TRBD1 (5 bases). CDR1 and CDR2 (germline): MNHEY, SMNVEV (reference sequence). This CDR3 has 13 amino acids. Trimming cost V 5 bases and J 7 bases, with 14 bases left between them. The CDR3 region has the DNA TGTGCCAGCAGTCCCTCGAAAGGGGATGAAGCTTTCTTT. It is translated as CASSPSKGDEAFF.

This chain uses TRBV2 with TRBJ2-1; possible D gene TRBD2, 5 bases. Germline-derived CDR1 and CDR2 are SNHLY and FYNNEI. Trimming took 3 bases from V and 6 from J, leaving 15 bases between them. CDR3 length: 15 residues. The CDR3 loop is CASSEGARWGNEQFF. Here the CDR3 DNA reads TGTGCCAGCAGTGAGGGAGCGAGGTGGGGCAATGAGCAGTTCTTC.

The chain is built from TRBV6-4 and TRBJ1-5; D is possibly TRBD1 (5 bases). CDR3 size: 14 residues. CDR1 MRHNA and CDR2 SNTAGT come from the germline V gene. V lost 1 base and J lost 6, with 10 bases in between. CDR3 loop: CASSDYPGSQPQHF. The DNA for the CDR3 is TGTGCCAGCAGTGACTACCCAGGGTCTCAGCCCCAGCATTTT.

This sequence joins TRBV28 and TRBJ2-5, with 10 bases aligning to TRBD1. CDR1 is MDHEN, CDR2 SYDVKM, per germline. With V trimmed by 1 base and J by 3 bases, 2 bases remained unmatched. CDR3 length: 15 amino acids. The CDR3 loop is CASSLFGTGEETQYF. The DNA for the CDR3 is TGTGCCAGCAGTTTATTTGGGACAGGGGAAGAGACCCAGTACTTC.

This clone was counted a single time. The same CDR3 arises from other DNA sequences in this sample as well. The chain links TRBV7-9 to TRBJ2-1, with 7 nucleotides matching TRBD2. The CDR3 spans 14 residues. After removal of 5 bases from V and 4 bases from J, the junction contained 5 bases not matched to a gene. The V gene's germline CDR1 is SEHNR and CDR2 FQNEAQ (reference sequence). The CDR3, as DNA: TGTGCCAGCAGCCAGACTAGCAGATACAATGAGCAGTTCTTC. Its translation: CASSQTSRYNEQFF. The whole variable domain, remainder taken from reference TRBV7-9 and TRBJ2-1, is DTGVSQNPRHKITKRGQNVTFRCDPISEHNRLYWYRQTLGQGPEFLTYFQNEAQLEKSRLLSDRFSAERPKGSFSTLEIQRTEQGDSAMYLCASSQTSRYNEQFFGPGTRLTVL.

This clone was observed once. The chain is built from TRBV5-1 and TRBJ1-4; tentatively, D is TRBD1 (5 bases). The V end lost 3 bases, the J end lost 5 bases, and 14 bases lay between the germline ends. The CDR3 runs 15 residues. The germline CDR1 and CDR2 sequences are SGHRS and YFSETQ. CDR3 sequence: CASSSLGESNEKLFF. The CDR3 nucleotides read TGCGCCAGCAGCTCGTTGGGGGAAAGCAATGAAAAACTGTTTTTT.

V usage is TRBV5-1 and J usage is TRBJ2-7; TRBD2 agrees at 12 bases. The J segment lost 5 bases and the V segment lost 4 bases, leaving 7 bases of the junction unmatched. The germline CDR1 and CDR2 sequences are SGHRS and YFSETQ. CDR3 size: 15 residues. CDR3 DNA: TGCGCCAGCAGCAAACAGAGACTAGCGGGAGACGAGCAGTACTTC. This gives the protein CASSKQRLAGDEQYF.

This clone appeared a single time. A far larger clone is off by one base, so a read error is likely. The chain carries TRBV19 and TRBJ1-5; unclear D gene. Trimming took off 3 bases at V and 5 bases at J, with 5 bases between the two ends. The CDR3 runs to 12 residues. Germline CDR1 LNHDA, CDR2 SQIVND (reference sequence). CDR3: CASSISDQPQHF. The CDR3 region has the DNA TGTGCCAGTAGTATCAGTGATCAGCCCCAGCATTTT.

The chain is built from TRBV30 and TRBJ2-5; D unclear. The CDR3 has 16 amino acids. V was shortened by 3 bases and J by 11 bases, with 28 bases between the two germline ends. CDR1 and CDR2 (germline): GTSNPN, SVGIG (reference sequence). The CDR3 protein is CAWRPQGRRPGQEQYF. CDR3 in DNA: TGTGCCTGGAGACCCCAAGGGCGGAGACCTGGGCAAGAGCAGTACTTC.

The rearrangement links TRBV18 to TRBJ1-2; D may be TRBD1 (5 bases). The V end lost 2 bases, the J end lost 5 bases, and 12 bases lay between the germline ends. Germline loops: CDR1 KGHSH, CDR2 LQKENI. The CDR3 spans 14 residues. CDR3 sequence reads: CASSPSGTEYGYTF. CDR3 nucleotide sequence: TGTGCCAGCTCACCAAGCGGGACTGAATATGGCTACACCTTC.

The chain joins TRBV11-2 to TRBJ1-1, with unresolved D. This CDR3 is built from 16 residues. Germline CDR1 and CDR2: SGHAT and FQNNGV. Trimming shortened V by 3 bases and J by 4 bases, and 18 bases separated the two germline ends. The CDR3 bases are TGTGCCAGCAGCTTCGGAGCCCGGAGTGCTCCCACTGAAGCTTTCTTT. Amino acid sequence: CASSFGARSAPTEAFF.

There are a few counts of this clone. The rearrangement links TRBV14 to TRBJ1-1; D call uncertain. This CDR3 is built from 16 residues. Germline CDR1 reads SGHDN; CDR2 reads FVKESK. Trimming shortened V by 4 bases and J by 0 bases, and 15 bases separated the two germline ends. The CDR3 protein is CASSRTLTVMNTEAFF. CDR3 nucleotide sequence: TGTGCCAGCAGCCGAACCTTGACGGTAATGAACACTGAAGCTTTCTTT.

The chain combines TRBV28 with TRBJ2-3; 7 bases agree with TRBD2. The CDR3 is 14 amino acids. Germline V lookup: CDR1 MDHEN, CDR2 SYDVKM. V was clipped by 10 bases and J by 4 bases; unmatched bases: 11. The CDR3 DNA follows: TGTGCCACCCATGGCGGGAGTGGGGCAGATACGCAGTATTTT. Translating it yields CATHGGSGADTQYF.